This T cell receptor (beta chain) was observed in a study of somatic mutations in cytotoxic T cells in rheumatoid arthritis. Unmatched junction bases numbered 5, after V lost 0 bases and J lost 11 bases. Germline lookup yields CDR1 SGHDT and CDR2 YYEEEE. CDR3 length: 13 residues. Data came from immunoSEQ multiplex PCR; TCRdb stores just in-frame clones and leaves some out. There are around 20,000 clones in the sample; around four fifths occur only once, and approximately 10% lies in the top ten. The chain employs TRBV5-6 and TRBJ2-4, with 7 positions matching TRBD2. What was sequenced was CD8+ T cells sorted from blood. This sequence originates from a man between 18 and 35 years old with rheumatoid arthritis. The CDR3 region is CASSLGPSGLQYF. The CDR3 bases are TGTGCCAGCAGCTTGGGTCCTAGCGGCCTTCAGTACTTC.